Listed below are T cell receptor beta chains from one sample, sequenced in a study of blood T cell repertoires in COVID-19. The method was immunoSEQ multiplex PCR; TCRdb's version includes in-frame clones alone and lacks a portion of them. The sample holds 200,000 to 300,000 clones; about 82% are singletons and the top ten take approximately 2.1%. What was sequenced was PBMCs or T cells enriched from blood (not recorded which). The origin of the receptors is a woman between 50 and 59 years old who had recovered from COVID-19. The CDR3 runs from the conserved cysteine through the conserved F or W. The D gene is left open where the match is weak. The listing skips clone size in some rows; elsewhere it reads once, few, many or a size class.

j_call v_call d_call clone_size cdr3_nt cdr3_aa
TRBJ1-3 TRBV12-5 TRBD1 few TGTGCTAGTGGTTTGGCTACCCGGGACAGGGGGCAAAGAAACACCATATATTTT CASGLATRDRGQRNTIYF
TRBJ2-3 TRBV9 TRBD1 . TGTGCCAGCAGCCCGCAGGGGGCAGATACGCAGTATTTT CASSPQGADTQYF
TRBJ1-2 TRBV28 TRBD1 once TGTGCCAGTTCCGGGACAGGTGTCTATGGCTACACCTTC CASSGTGVYGYTF
TRBJ1-1 TRBV6-2/TRBV6-3 . . TGTGCCAGCAGTGTTACAGAGAACACTGAAGCTTTCTTT CASSVTENTEAFF
TRBJ1-1 TRBV30 . . TGTGCCTGGAGTCTAGAGAACACTGAAGCTTTCTTT CAWSLENTEAFF
TRBJ2-5 TRBV7-9 . . TGTGCCAGCAGCTTAGCGGAACTAGTTCAGGAGACCCAGTACTTC CASSLAELVQETQYF
TRBJ1-2 TRBV9 . . TGTGCCAGCAGCCCCCTCGGGGCGGGGGCCTACACCTTC CASSPLGAGAYTF
TRBJ1-1 TRBV13 TRBD1 . TGTGCCAGCAGCTTTCAGGGGGGTCTGTACACTGAAGCTTTCTTT CASSFQGGLYTEAFF
TRBJ2-4 TRBV10-1 TRBD2 . TGCGCCAGCAGTCCGGGGGGACTAGCCAAAAACATTCAGTACTTC CASSPGGLAKNIQYF
TRBJ1-1 TRBV12-5 . . TGTGCTAGTGGTTTGGTAATCTCTAAGTTGAACACTGAAGCTTTCTTT CASGLVISKLNTEAFF
TRBJ1-5 TRBV6-2/TRBV6-3 . . TGTGCCAGCAGCCCCGACTTTAGCAATCAGCCCCAGCATTTT CASSPDFSNQPQHF
TRBJ2-2 TRBV19 . . TGTGCCAGTAGTATCGTGGGGGGCGGGGAGCTGTTTTTT CASSIVGGGELFF
TRBJ2-1 TRBV12-3/TRBV12-4 . . TGTGCCAGCAGGACCGGGGGTTACAATGAGCAGTTCTTC CASRTGGYNEQFF
TRBJ1-2 TRBV3-1/TRBV3-2 TRBD1 few TGTGCCAGCAGCCAAGAGGGACAGGGTAGTGGCTACACCTTC CASSQEGQGSGYTF
TRBJ2-7 TRBV29-1 TRBD1 few TGCAGCGTTGGACAGGGTAACGAGCAGTACTTC CSVGQGNEQYF
TRBJ2-7 TRBV4-3 . . TGCGCCAGCAGCCGCGATACGGGACACGTCTACGAGCAGTACTTC CASSRDTGHVYEQYF
TRBJ2-7 TRBV6-2/TRBV6-3 . once TGTGCCAGCAGTCTAACAGAAACCTACGAGCAGTACTTC CASSLTETYEQYF
TRBJ1-1 TRBV6-6 . few TGTGCCAGCATCCCCGGGGCGGGAACTGAAGCTTTCTTT CASIPGAGTEAFF
TRBJ1-3 TRBV7-6 . once TGTGCCAGCAGCTTAGCCCCAGTGGGGGCTACTGGAAACACCATATATTTT CASSLAPVGATGNTIYF
TRBJ1-2 TRBV4-3 . . TGCGCCAGCAGCCAAGTCTGGCCCGGGTATGGCTACACCTTC CASSQVWPGYGYTF
TRBJ2-5 TRBV27 . . TGTGCCAGCAGTTTGCTCGGGGTCCAAGAGACCCAGTACTTC CASSLLGVQETQYF
TRBJ1-4 TRBV9 . . TGTGCCAGCAGCGCAAACTCCGGGGTACAGATTGAAAAACTGTTTTTT CASSANSGVQIEKLFF
TRBJ2-1 TRBV11-3 TRBD2 . TGTGCCAGCAGCTTAATAGCGGGGGGGTACAATGAGCAGTTCTTC CASSLIAGGYNEQFF
TRBJ2-7 TRBV29-1 TRBD1 . TGCAGCGTAGACAGGGGCTCGGAGCAGTACTTC CSVDRGSEQYF
TRBJ1-1 TRBV19 TRBD1 . TGTGCCAGTAGTGCCCTACAGGGGAAAGGGAACACTGAAGCTTTCTTT CASSALQGKGNTEAFF
TRBJ1-1 TRBV6-1 . . TGTGCCAGCAGTGAGAGACAGCTGAACACTGAAGCTTTCTTT CASSERQLNTEAFF
TRBJ2-3 TRBV30 . . TGTGCCTGGAGTTGGGTGTCTCGGGGAACTGGCCGTCTAAGGCAGTATTTT CAWSWVSRGTGRLRQYF
TRBJ2-2 TRBV2 TRBD2 . TGTGCCAGCGGGGGACTAGCGGTTAACACCGGGGAGCTGTTTTTT CASGGLAVNTGELFF
TRBJ2-3 TRBV30 TRBD2 . TGTGCCTGGAGACTAGCGATCACAGATACGCAGTATTTT CAWRLAITDTQYF
TRBJ1-2 TRBV27 TRBD1 once TGTGCCAGCAGGCGGGACAGGGGCTATGGCTACACCTTC CASRRDRGYGYTF
TRBJ2-7 TRBV6-5 TRBD1 . TGTGCCAGCATGCTGGACAGGGGAGTCGACGAGCAGTACTTC CASMLDRGVDEQYF
TRBJ2-2 TRBV5-8 . once TGTGCCAGCAGCAGACACTCGAACACCGGGGAGCTGTTTTTT CASSRHSNTGELFF
TRBJ1-1 TRBV5-6 . . TGTGCCAGCAGCTTTGACTCAAGCACTGAAGCTTTCTTT CASSFDSSTEAFF
TRBJ1-1 TRBV5-4 . few TGTGCCAGCAGCCTCTGGACAGTCGATCAGGAAGCTTTCTTT CASSLWTVDQEAFF
TRBJ1-6 TRBV7-2 . . TGTGCCAGCAGCTTGGCCAGGGAGGGCAATTCACCCCTCCACTTT CASSLAREGNSPLHF
TRBJ2-2 TRBV9 TRBD2 . TGTGCCAGCAGCGTGGGACTAGCGCTGAACACCGGGGAGCTGTTTTTT CASSVGLALNTGELFF
TRBJ1-6 TRBV30 . . TGTGCCTGGAGCCTACTCGGGATTTCTAATTCACCCCTCCACTTT CAWSLLGISNSPLHF
TRBJ2-3 TRBV9 TRBD2 . TGTGCCAGCAGCGTAGCTCTGTCGGGGGGGATCACAGATACGCAGTATTTT CASSVALSGGITDTQYF
TRBJ1-4 TRBV23-1 . . TGCGCCAGCAGTCAAGGGGCTCTTCCTCAGGTTGAAAAACTGTTTTTT CASSQGALPQVEKLFF
TRBJ2-3 TRBV30 TRBD2 . TGTGCCTGGGGAGCGGGAGGGGGGGTGACAGATACGCAGTATTTT CAWGAGGGVTDTQYF
TRBJ2-7 TRBV5-1 TRBD1 . TGCGCCAGCAGCTTGGACCACAGGGGTCTCGAGCAGTACTTC CASSLDHRGLEQYF
TRBJ2-1 TRBV25-1 TRBD2 . TGTGCCAGCAGTGCCTTCCGGGGGGGCCGAGATGAGCAGTTCTTC CASSAFRGGRDEQFF
TRBJ2-1 TRBV18 . . TGTGCCAGCTCACCAACCTTAGCGTTCGACTCCTACAATGAGCAGTTCTTC CASSPTLAFDSYNEQFF
TRBJ1-1 TRBV30 . . TGTGCCTGTTCCCAGGGGCTACTCCTGGGTGAAGCTTTCTTT CACSQGLLLGEAFF
TRBJ2-5 TRBV29-1 TRBD1 once TGCAGCGTTGTCTCATTGGACAGGGCAGAGACCCAGTACTTC CSVVSLDRAETQYF
TRBJ1-5 TRBV29-1 . . TGCAGCGTTGTGGAGGGCGGAAGCAATCAGCCCCAGCATTTT CSVVEGGSNQPQHF
TRBJ2-5 TRBV11-3 TRBD1 . TGTGCCAGCAGCCCTTGGACAGGAGACCAAGAGACCCAGTACTTC CASSPWTGDQETQYF
TRBJ1-2 TRBV7-2 TRBD1 . TGTGCCAGCAGCTTGCAGACAGGGGTTAACTATGGCTACACCTTC CASSLQTGVNYGYTF
TRBJ2-1 TRBV6-2/TRBV6-3 . . TGTGCCAGCAGTTACTCGAAAGGTAGCGAGGGCTCCAATGAGCAGTTCTTC CASSYSKGSEGSNEQFF
TRBJ2-7 TRBV7-2 TRBD2 once TGTGCCAGCAGCCGCAAGACTAGCGGGAGGGTTCGCTCCTACGAGCAGTACTTC CASSRKTSGRVRSYEQYF
TRBJ1-2 TRBV20-1 . . TGCAGTGCTAGAGACAGCTATGGCTACACCTTC CSARDSYGYTF
TRBJ2-3 TRBV28 TRBD2 . TGTGCCAGCAGACCCGGACTAGCGGGGACCACAGATACGCAGTATTTT CASRPGLAGTTDTQYF
TRBJ2-7 TRBV5-4 TRBD2 . TGTGCCAGCAGCTTCGGGACTAGTCAACCTTACGAGCAGTACTTC CASSFGTSQPYEQYF
TRBJ2-1 TRBV6-4 . once TGTGCCAGCATGCGGGATACCTACAATGAGCAGTTCTTC CASMRDTYNEQFF
TRBJ1-1 TRBV7-2 TRBD1 . TGTGCCAGCAGCTTAGTGCCAGGGGGGATGAACACTGAAGCTTTCTTT CASSLVPGGMNTEAFF
TRBJ2-7 TRBV24-1 . . TGTGCCACCAGTGATCCTTACGAGCAGTACTTC CATSDPYEQYF
TRBJ2-3 TRBV28 . . TGTGCCAGCAAGGGGGACCCAGTCTCAGATACGCAGTATTTT CASKGDPVSDTQYF
TRBJ1-4 TRBV5-1 . . TGCGCCAGCAGCGCAGGGACTCAGGGTGCGGAAAAACTGTTTTTT CASSAGTQGAEKLFF
TRBJ1-1 TRBV6-2/TRBV6-3 . . TGTGCCAGCAGTCGACACCGGAACACTGAAGCTTTCTTT CASSRHRNTEAFF
TRBJ1-4 TRBV12-3/TRBV12-4 . . TGTGCCTCAAGAAGAGGGCTTGGAGAAAAACTGTTTTTT CASRRGLGEKLFF